What follows describes a single T cell receptor beta chain. Sequencing was performed with immunoSEQ multiplex PCR; in TCRdb, only in-frame clones are kept and a portion is missing. The data contain more than 65,000 clones, 91% of them singletons. CDR3 size: 16 residues. V was shortened by 7 bases and J by 0 bases, with 18 bases between the two germline ends. Germline V CDR1 and CDR2: SGHTA, FQGTGA. This entry is derived from a study of blood T cell repertoires in COVID-19. The overall study: Researchers got acute and convalescent COVID-19 samples from the United States, Italy and Spain. T cells, B-cell-depleted T cells, or PBMCs provided the cDNA or gDNA that served as material.

The chain is built from TRBV7-3 and TRBJ1-1; weak D call: TRBD1 (6 bases). The receptor was isolated from a human donor in a cohort sampled during active COVID-19. Input material: peripheral blood. The CDR3 nucleotides read TGTGCCAGCACCCCAACGGGGGGCGGCGTGAACACTGAAGCTTTCTTT. This gives the protein CASTPTGGGVNTEAFF.